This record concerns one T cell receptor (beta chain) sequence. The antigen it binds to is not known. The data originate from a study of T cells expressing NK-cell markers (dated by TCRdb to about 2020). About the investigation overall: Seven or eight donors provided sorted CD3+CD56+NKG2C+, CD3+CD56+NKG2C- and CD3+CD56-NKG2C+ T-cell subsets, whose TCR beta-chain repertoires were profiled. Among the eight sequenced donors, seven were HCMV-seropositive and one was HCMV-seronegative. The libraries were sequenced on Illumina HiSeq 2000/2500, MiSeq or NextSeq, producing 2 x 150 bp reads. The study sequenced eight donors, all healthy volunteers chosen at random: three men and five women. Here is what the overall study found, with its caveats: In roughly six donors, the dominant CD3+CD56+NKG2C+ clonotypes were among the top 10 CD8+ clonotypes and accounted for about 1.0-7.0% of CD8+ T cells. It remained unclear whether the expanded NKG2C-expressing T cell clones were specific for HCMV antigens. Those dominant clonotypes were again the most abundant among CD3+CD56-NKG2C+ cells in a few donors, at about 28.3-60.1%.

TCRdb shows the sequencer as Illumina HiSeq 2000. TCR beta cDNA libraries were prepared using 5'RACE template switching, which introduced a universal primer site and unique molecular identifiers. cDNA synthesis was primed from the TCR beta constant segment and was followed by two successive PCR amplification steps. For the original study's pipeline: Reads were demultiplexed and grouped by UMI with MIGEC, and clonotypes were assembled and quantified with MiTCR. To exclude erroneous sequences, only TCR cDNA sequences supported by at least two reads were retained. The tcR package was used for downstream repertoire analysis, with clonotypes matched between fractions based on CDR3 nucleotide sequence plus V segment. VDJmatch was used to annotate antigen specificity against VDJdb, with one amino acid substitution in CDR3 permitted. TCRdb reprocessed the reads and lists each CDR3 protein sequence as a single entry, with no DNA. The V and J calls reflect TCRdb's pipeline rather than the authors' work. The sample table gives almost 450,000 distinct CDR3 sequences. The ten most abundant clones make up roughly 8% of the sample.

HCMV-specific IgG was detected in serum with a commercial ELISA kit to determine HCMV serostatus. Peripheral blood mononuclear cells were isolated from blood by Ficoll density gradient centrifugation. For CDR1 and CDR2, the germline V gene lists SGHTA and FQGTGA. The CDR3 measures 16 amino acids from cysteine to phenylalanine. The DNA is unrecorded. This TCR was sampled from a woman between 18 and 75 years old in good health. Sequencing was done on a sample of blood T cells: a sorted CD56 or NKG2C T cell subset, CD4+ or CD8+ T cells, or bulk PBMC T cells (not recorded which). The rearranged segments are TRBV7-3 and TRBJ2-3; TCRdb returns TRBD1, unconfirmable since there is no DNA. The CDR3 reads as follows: CASSVGAGGEADTQYF.